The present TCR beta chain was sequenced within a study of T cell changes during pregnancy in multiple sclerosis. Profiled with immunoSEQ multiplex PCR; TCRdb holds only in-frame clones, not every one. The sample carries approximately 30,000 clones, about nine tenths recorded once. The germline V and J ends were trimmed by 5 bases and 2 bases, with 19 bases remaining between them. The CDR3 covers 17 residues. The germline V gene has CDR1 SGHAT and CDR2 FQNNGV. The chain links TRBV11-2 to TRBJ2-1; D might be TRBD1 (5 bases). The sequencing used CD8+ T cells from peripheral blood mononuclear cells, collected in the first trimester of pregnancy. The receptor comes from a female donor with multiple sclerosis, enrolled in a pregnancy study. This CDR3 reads CASSKPQGIFTYNEQFF. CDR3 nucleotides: TGTGCCAGCAGCAAACCCCAGGGTATATTTACCTACAATGAGCAGTTCTTC.